This T cell receptor (beta chain) comes out of a study of post-analysis software for immune sequencing data. This clonotype was observed many times. The target antigen is unknown. TCR beta cDNA libraries had unique molecular identifiers. cDNA molecules numbering around 500,000 came from around 0.96 to 9.9 million T cells. One entry per CDR3 protein results from TCRdb running MiXCR on the PCR reads. The data show 170,000 or so distinct CDR3 sequences, around 30% seen once. General observations from the study: Patients carried a few TRBV segments more frequently than controls did, and TRBV5-6, TRBV5-1 and TRBV20-1 were among them.

The germline V and J ends were trimmed by 7 bases and 0 bases, with 10 bases remaining between them. The CDR3 is 13 amino acids. Sequencing was carried out using blood. The receptor's source is a girl aged 5-17 years with multiple sclerosis. This chain joins TRBV12-3 or TRBV12-4 and TRBJ2-7; the D gene is possibly TRBD2 (6 bases). DNA for the CDR3: TGTGCCAGCACCCCGGGACTCTCCTACGAGCAGTACTTC. The encoded protein is CASTPGLSYEQYF.